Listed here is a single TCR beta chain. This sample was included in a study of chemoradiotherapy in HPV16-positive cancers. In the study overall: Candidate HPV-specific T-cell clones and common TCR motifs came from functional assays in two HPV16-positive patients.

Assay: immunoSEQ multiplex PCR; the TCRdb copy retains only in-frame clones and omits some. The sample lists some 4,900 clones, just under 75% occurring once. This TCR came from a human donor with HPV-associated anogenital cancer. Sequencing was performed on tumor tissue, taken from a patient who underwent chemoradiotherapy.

CDR3 nucleotides: TGTGCCAGCAGCCAAGCGAGGACGGAGCAGTACTTC. This sequence encodes CASSQARTEQYF. The chain recombines TRBV14 with TRBJ2-7; no definite D call. The CDR3 is 12 residues long. Germline V gene data show CDR1 as SGHDN and CDR2 as FVKESK. Trimming left V 1 base short and J 7 bases short, with 8 bases between.